These 16 T cell receptor beta chains came from one sample sequenced in a study of T cell repertoires in cytomegalovirus infection. One entry per CDR3 protein, called by TCRdb with MiXCR from the reads. The table lists approximately 200,000 distinct CDR3 sequences, roughly 22% of them singletons. The sequenced sample was CD8+ T cells from PBMCs. The receptors were gathered from a human donor in good health (CMV status not recorded). Some clones in this sample may be carry-over from other donors' samples.

This clonotype was seen a handful of times. The chain carries TRBV4-1 and TRBJ1-1; D uncertain. Germline-derived CDR1 and CDR2 are MGHRA and YSYEKL. CDR3 length: 12 residues. The ends were cut back, 4 bases at V and 1 base at J, with 4 bases in the middle. CDR3 in DNA: TGCGCCAGCAGCCCAGAGAACACTGAAGCTTTCTTT. As protein: CASSPENTEAFF.

This chain joins TRBV12-3 or TRBV12-4 and TRBJ1-2; tentatively, D is TRBD1 (5 bases). Trimming left V 5 bases short and J 3 bases short, with 10 bases between. The CDR3 length is 13 residues. CDR3 sequence: CASSAGGHYGYTF. The CDR3 DNA is TGTGCCAGCAGTGCCGGGGGACACTATGGCTACACCTTC.

V and J are TRBV7-6 and TRBJ2-3; D might be TRBD1 or TRBD2, each matching 5 bases. V was shortened by 1 base and J by 6 bases, with 17 bases between the two germline ends. Germline V gene lookup returns CDR1 SGHVS and CDR2 FNYEAQ. The CDR3 runs to 16 residues. The CDR3 DNA follows: TGTGCCAGCAGCTTAGACGGGGCCAAAAAGTGGGATACGCAGTATTTT. This sequence encodes CASSLDGAKKWDTQYF.

This clonotype appeared many times. The V gene is TRBV7-2, the J gene TRBJ2-5; the D is unclear. Germline CDR1 reads SGHTA; CDR2 reads FQGNSA. With 4 bases removed from V and 1 base from J, the gap between germline ends came to 10 bases. The CDR3 loop spans 14 amino acids. The DNA of the CDR3 is TGTGCCAGCAGCTACCGTACAGCCCAAGAGACCCAGTACTTC. Its translation is CASSYRTAQETQYF.

V and J are TRBV2 and TRBJ2-7, with 8 bases matching TRBD1. J was trimmed by 2 bases and V by 6 bases; bases with no gene match: 9. Germline V gene sequence: CDR1 SNHLY, CDR2 FYNNEI. The CDR3 has 15 amino acids. CDR3 bases: TGTGCCAGCAGGGAACAGGGGGACCGTCCCTACGAGCAGTACTTC. Its translation is CASREQGDRPYEQYF.

This clonotype was found many times. This chain uses TRBV7-2 with TRBJ2-2, with 8 positions matching TRBD1. With V trimmed by 2 bases and J by 5 bases, 13 bases remained unmatched. Germline CDR1 is SGHTA and CDR2 is FQGNSA. This CDR3 has 18 residues. CDR3 amino acids: CASSLHPSQGARTGELFF. The CDR3, as DNA: TGTGCCAGCAGCTTACACCCTTCGCAGGGGGCACGGACCGGGGAGCTGTTTTTT.

The gene calls are TRBV6-6 and TRBJ1-3, with D maybe TRBD1 (5 bases). The CDR3 runs to 14 residues. V was trimmed by 2 bases and J by 4 bases, leaving 9 bases between them. Germline V CDR1 and CDR2: MNHNY, SVGAGI (reference sequence). CDR3 DNA: TGTGCCAGCAGTTACGACAGACTAGGAAACACCATATATTTT. Its protein is CASSYDRLGNTIYF.

Remarks on this clonotype: A single base separates this from a much larger clone, so it may be a read error. This CDR3 is CASWDGFTYEQYV. CDR3 coding DNA: TGTGCCAGCTGGGACGGCTTCACCTACGAGCAGTACGTC. The chain couples TRBV2 to TRBJ2-7; D is possibly TRBD1 or TRBD2 (5 bases each). This CDR3 comprises 13 residues. Deletions cut 8 bases from V and 2 bases from J, with 13 bases between. Germline V gene lookup returns CDR1 SNHLY and CDR2 FYNNEI.

This clonotype was observed a handful of times. The rearrangement uses TRBV2 and TRBJ1-1; D is ambiguous. The CDR3 is 12 amino acids. Germline lookup yields CDR1 SNHLY and CDR2 FYNNEI. V lost 10 bases and J 4 bases, leaving 13 bases between the germline ends. CDR3 nucleotide sequence: TGTGCCACCCCAAGGGTGGCCACTGAAGCTTTCTTT. It is translated as CATPRVATEAFF.

This clonotype has more than one count but fewer than ten. The gene calls are TRBV28 and TRBJ2-7; perhaps TRBD1 as D (6 bases). Trimming took off 5 bases at V and 2 bases at J, with 22 bases between the two ends. From germline, CDR1 is MDHEN and CDR2 SYDVKM. There are 17 residues in the CDR3. This CDR3 is CASSPMAARTVPYEQYF. The CDR3, as DNA: TGTGCCAGCAGTCCTATGGCCGCGCGGACAGTGCCCTACGAGCAGTACTTC.

The rearrangement joins TRBV20-1 to TRBJ2-5; TRBD2 agrees at 14 bases. Germline V gives CDR1 DFQATT, CDR2 SNEGSKA (reference sequence). The CDR3 is 16 residues long. V trimming: 4 bases; J trimming: 3 bases; junction bases outside the gene matches: 7. The DNA of the CDR3 is TGCAGTGCTATCCAGACTAGCGGGGGGGGGAAAGAGACCCAGTACTTC. Amino acids: CSAIQTSGGGKETQYF.

This rearrangement joins TRBV11-3 to TRBJ2-1, with D perhaps TRBD1 (5 bases). V lost 0 bases, J lost 2 bases, and 11 bases lay in between. The CDR3 has 16 residues. Germline lookup yields CDR1 SGHNT and CDR2 YENEEA. The CDR3 nucleotides read TGTGCCAGCAGCTTAGAAATAGGGGCCCCCTACAATGAGCAGTTCTTC. The encoded protein is CASSLEIGAPYNEQFF.

This clonotype was counted between two and nine times. The chain uses TRBV5-1 and TRBJ2-1, with 9 nucleotides matching TRBD1. This CDR3 is built from 15 residues. V dropped 0 bases and J dropped 8; count of bases not matched to a gene: 6. Germline CDR1 is SGHRS and CDR2 is YFSETQ. The CDR3 nucleotides read TGCGCCAGCAGCTTGGGGACAACAGGGGGCGATGAGCAGTTCTTC. Translation gives CASSLGTTGGDEQFF.

There are many counts of this clonotype. The J gene is TRBJ2-3, the V gene TRBV6-2 or TRBV6-3, with 9 positions matching TRBD2. The CDR3 extends over 20 amino acids. Germline CDR1 is MNHEY and CDR2 is SVGEGT. V was clipped by 0 bases and J by 6 bases; unmatched bases: 19. CDR3 region: CASSYSLLGASGEAGDTQYF. The CDR3 DNA follows: TGTGCCAGCAGTTACTCCCTTCTTGGGGCTAGCGGGGAGGCAGGTGATACGCAGTATTTT.

In its sample, this clonotype was seen many times. The CDR3 loop is CASSFGPGTDTQYF. CDR3 DNA sequence: TGTGCCAGCAGCTTTGGCCCGGGGACAGATACGCAGTATTTT. The chain links TRBV13 to TRBJ2-3; D possibly corresponds to TRBD2 (5 bases). CDR1 is PRHDT and CDR2 is FYEKMQ in the germline V gene (reference sequence). The V and J ends lost 3 bases and 3 bases respectively, with 10 bases between them. The CDR3 spans 14 residues.

Of note for this clonotype: A much larger clone differs by one base, so this may be a read error. This chain uses TRBV5-6 with TRBJ2-5; D not certain. CDR1 is SGHDT, CDR2 YYEEEE, per germline. Trimming removed 0 bases at V and 5 bases at J, with 17 bases between. This CDR3 region has 16 residues. The CDR3 is CASSLEVSVPRETQYF. CDR3 DNA sequence: TGTGCCAGCAGCTTGGAAGTCTCAGTGCCGCGGGAGACCCAGTACTTC.